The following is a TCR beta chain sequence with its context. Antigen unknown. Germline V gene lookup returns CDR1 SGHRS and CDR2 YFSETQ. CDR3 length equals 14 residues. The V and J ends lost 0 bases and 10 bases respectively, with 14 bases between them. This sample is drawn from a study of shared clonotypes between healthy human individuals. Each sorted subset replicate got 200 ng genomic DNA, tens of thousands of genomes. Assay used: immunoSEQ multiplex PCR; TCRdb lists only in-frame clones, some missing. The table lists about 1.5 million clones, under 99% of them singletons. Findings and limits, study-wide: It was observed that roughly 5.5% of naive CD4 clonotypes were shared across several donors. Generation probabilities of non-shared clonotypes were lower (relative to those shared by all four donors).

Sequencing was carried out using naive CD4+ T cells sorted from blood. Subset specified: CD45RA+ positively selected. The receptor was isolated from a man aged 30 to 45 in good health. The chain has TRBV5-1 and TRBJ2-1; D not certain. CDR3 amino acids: CASSLVPLRSEQFF. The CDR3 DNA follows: TGCGCCAGCAGCTTGGTGCCCCTCCGGTCCGAGCAGTTCTTC.